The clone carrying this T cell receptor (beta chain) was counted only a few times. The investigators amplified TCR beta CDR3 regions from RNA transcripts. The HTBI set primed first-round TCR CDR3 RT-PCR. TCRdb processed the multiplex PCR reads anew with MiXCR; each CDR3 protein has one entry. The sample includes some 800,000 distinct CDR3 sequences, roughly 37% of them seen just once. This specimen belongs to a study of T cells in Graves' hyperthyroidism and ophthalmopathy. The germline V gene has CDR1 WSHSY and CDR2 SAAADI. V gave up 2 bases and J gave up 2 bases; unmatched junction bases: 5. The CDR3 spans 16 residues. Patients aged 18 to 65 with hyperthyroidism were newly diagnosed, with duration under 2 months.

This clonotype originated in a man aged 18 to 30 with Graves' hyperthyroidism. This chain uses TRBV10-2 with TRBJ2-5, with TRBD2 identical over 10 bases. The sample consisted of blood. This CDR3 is CASSEGSGGSQETQYF. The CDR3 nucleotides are TGCGCCAGCAGTGAGGGTAGCGGGGGGTCTCAAGAGACCCAGTACTTC.